This T cell receptor (beta chain) was sequenced during a study of cytomegalovirus exposure and HLA in healthy donors. Overall study results and limits: The only immune exposure information that was available was CMV serostatus. Later findings reportedly placed an Asian-associated ancestry cluster below the approximately 670-donor mean for N-insertions. Within a later analysis, the majority of CMV-associated TCR beta chains appeared HLA-restricted. Clonal expansion, a later analysis showed, was greater in HLA-associated TCR beta chains than in equally common others.

Amplification used 60 Vbeta primers and 13 Jbeta primers. TCRdb's table, derived via immunoSEQ multiplex PCR, lists solely in-frame clones and lacks some. The table records about 140,000 clones, roughly 9% of them present only once. On this clone: What it binds is unknown.

The CDR3 sequence is 14 residues long. V lost 4 bases and J lost 0, with 7 bases in between. CDR1 and CDR2 (germline): SGHRS, YFSETQ. The receptor comes from a woman aged 35 to 49 in good health and CMV-seropositive. This chain uses TRBV5-1 with TRBJ1-4; D gene uncertain. The sequencing sample was made of PBMCs. CDR3 DNA: TGCGCCAGCAGCCCGGGGTCAACTAATGAAAAACTGTTTTTT. This encodes CASSPGSTNEKLFF.